The 28 T cell receptor beta chains reported below all come from one sample, sequenced in a study of T-cell memory formation after mild COVID-19 (TCRdb year 2021). The library was obtained by 5' RACE. TCRdb lists the instrument as Illumina NovaSeq 6000. TCRdb applied fastp at Q25 and MiXCR to the public reads, then kept only in-frame beta chains. When rows share a CDR3 protein, they turn into one entry using the most common DNA and genes. The sample table holds about 200,000 distinct CDR3 sequences, of which more than 8% were seen once. 3.5% of the sample comes from the top ten. The sequencing input was PBMCs or a T cell subset sorted from them (not recorded which). The source of these receptors is a man aged 18 to 29 who had mild COVID-19 (a few samples of this study predate the infection). The sample titles of this study are shuffled in the database, so cell type and time point are left out; the donor was told from shared clones.

This rearrangement joins TRBV6-2 or TRBV6-3 to TRBJ1-5; D is unclear. The V and J ends lost 5 bases and 7 bases respectively, with 15 bases between them. This CDR3 has 14 residues. CDR1 MNHEY and CDR2 SVGEGT come from the germline V gene. CDR3 bases: TGTGCCAGCAGTCGAAGCGGGCGCAGGCAGCCCCAGCATTTT. It yields the protein CASSRSGRRQPQHF.

This clonotype showed up many times. This chain joins TRBV10-3 and TRBJ1-2; D gene ambiguous. V was cut by 2 bases and J by 0 bases, with 4 bases left in between. This CDR3 has 13 residues. The V gene's germline CDR1 is ENHRY and CDR2 SYGVKD. CDR3 nucleotide sequence: TGTGCCATCAGTGAGGGGGCTAACTATGGCTACACCTTC. Translated, it gives CAISEGANYGYTF.

This rearrangement joins TRBV14 to TRBJ1-2, with D maybe TRBD1 (6 bases). The CDR3 runs to 18 residues. Germline CDR1 reads SGHDN; CDR2 reads FVKESK. The V and J ends lost 3 bases and 4 bases respectively, with 24 bases between them. The CDR3 bases are TGTGCCAGCAGCCAGAGAGGGAGCGGCTCGGTAGGGGGCTATGGCTACACCTTC. As protein: CASSQRGSGSVGGYGYTF.

This clonotype was detected ten times or more. V usage is TRBV5-1 and J usage is TRBJ1-2; unclear D gene. This CDR3 spans 13 amino acids. Germline V gene sequence: CDR1 SGHRS, CDR2 YFSETQ. Trimming removed 0 bases from V and 6 bases from J, with 9 bases in between. The CDR3 loop reads CASSLEVRDGYTF. The CDR3 DNA sequence: TGCGCCAGCAGCTTGGAGGTTCGGGATGGCTACACCTTC.

This clonotype was seen at least ten times. CDR3 loop: CASSLVADTQYF. DNA for the CDR3: TGTGCCAGCAGCTTAGTAGCAGATACGCAGTATTTT. This chain joins TRBV7-2 and TRBJ2-3; unclear D gene. Germline V gives CDR1 SGHTA, CDR2 FQGNSA. Trimming removed 1 base at V and 4 bases at J, with 3 bases between. The CDR3 loop spans 12 amino acids.

There are many counts of this clonotype. This chain connects TRBV4-2 to TRBJ2-3; 7 bases agree with TRBD2. Germline values: CDR1 LGHNA, CDR2 YNFKEQ. The V segment lost 4 bases and the J segment 4 bases; nucleotides outside the gene matches: 14. The CDR3 length is 17 residues. The CDR3 loop is CASSLHSSSGAPDTQYF. CDR3 in DNA: TGTGCCAGCAGCCTGCACTCGTCTAGCGGCGCTCCAGATACGCAGTATTTT.

CDR3 sequence: CASSPGTSRGLIYEQYF. The CDR3 DNA sequence: TGTGCCAGCTCACCAGGTACGAGCCGCGGACTTATCTACGAGCAGTACTTC. The chain combines TRBV18 with TRBJ2-7, with TRBD2 as a possible D gene (5 bases). Trimming removed 2 bases at V and 3 bases at J, with 20 bases between. The CDR3 is 17 amino acids. Germline assignment: CDR1 KGHSH and CDR2 LQKENI.

This chain links TRBV10-3 with TRBJ1-5; unclear D gene. This CDR3 region has 13 residues. V lost 7 bases to trimming and J lost 1 base, with 8 bases between them. Germline V gives CDR1 ENHRY, CDR2 SYGVKD. This CDR3 is CAITSESNQPQHF. The CDR3, as DNA: TGTGCCATCACATCGGAGAGCAATCAGCCCCAGCATTTT.

There are many counts of this clonotype. The chain couples TRBV6-2 or TRBV6-3 to TRBJ2-1; possibly TRBD2 for D (6 bases). The CDR3 sequence is 14 residues long. Germline CDR1 reads MNHEY; CDR2 reads SVGEGT. V shed 2 bases and J shed 8 bases, with 13 bases lying between them. CDR3 sequence reads: CASSYLAGRHEQFF. The CDR3 DNA reads TGTGCCAGCAGTTACCTGGCGGGGCGGCATGAGCAGTTCTTC.

The gene calls are TRBV11-2 and TRBJ2-1; 13 bases align to TRBD2. The CDR3 has 17 residues. The trim removed 5 bases at V and 1 base at J, leaving 5 bases unmatched. The germline gives CDR1 SGHAT, CDR2 FQNNGV. In nucleotides, the CDR3 is TGTGCCAGCAGCCCGCGGACTAGCGGGGGTTCCTACAATGAGCAGTTCTTC. Its translation: CASSPRTSGGSYNEQFF.

The chain uses TRBV7-2 and TRBJ1-1; TRBD1 might be the D (6 bases). The CDR3 length is 17 residues. Trimming pared 3 bases from V and 11 bases from J, leaving 28 bases between. Germline CDR1 is SGHTA and CDR2 is FQGNSA. Here the CDR3 reads CASSLRGALVDKTLAFF. The CDR3 DNA sequence: TGTGCCAGCAGCTTGAGGGGGGCTCTTGTCGACAAGACGTTGGCTTTCTTT. Drawing the rest from reference TRBV7-2 and TRBJ1-1, the complete variable domain is GAGVSQSPSNKVTEKGKDVELRCDPISGHTALYWYRQSLGQGLEFLIYFQGNSAPDKSGLPSDRFSAERTGGSVSTLTIQRTQQEDSAVYLCASSLRGALVDKTLAFFGQGTRLTVV.

The V and J genes are TRBV5-1 and TRBJ1-1; the D is unclear. CDR1 SGHRS and CDR2 YFSETQ come from the germline V gene. Trimming removed 1 base at V and 2 bases at J, with 12 bases between. The CDR3 covers 15 residues. CDR3 protein: CASSLRAGPNTEAFF. CDR3 bases: TGCGCCAGCAGCTTGAGGGCAGGCCCAAACACTGAAGCTTTCTTT.

This clonotype was observed a handful of times. The chain recombines TRBV7-9 with TRBJ1-1, with TRBD1 identical over 9 bases. V trimming: 2 bases; J trimming: 5 bases; junction bases outside the gene matches: 6. Per germline, CDR1 SEHNR and CDR2 FQNEAQ (reference sequence). The CDR3 has 15 residues. CDR3 coding DNA: TGTGCCAGCAGCTTAATAAGGGACAGGGTAACTGAAGCTTTCTTT. Residues: CASSLIRDRVTEAFF.

This clonotype was picked up many times. The V call is TRBV7-2, the J call TRBJ1-2; D is undetermined. Germline lookup yields CDR1 SGHTA and CDR2 FQGNSA. CDR3 length: 14 residues. Trimming shortened V by 1 base and J by 4 bases, and 10 bases separated the two germline ends. CDR3 bases: TGTGCCAGCAGCTTAGGTGGCAGGTTCTATGGCTACACCTTC. Its translation: CASSLGGRFYGYTF. Filled out from reference TRBV7-2 and TRBJ1-2, the complete variable domain reads GAGVSQSPSNKVTEKGKDVELRCDPISGHTALYWYRQSLGQGLEFLIYFQGNSAPDKSGLPSDRFSAERTGGSVSTLTIQRTQQEDSAVYLCASSLGGRFYGYTFGSGTRLTVV.

Only a few counts were recorded for this clonotype. The rearrangement uses TRBV2 and TRBJ2-1, with 7 nucleotides matching TRBD1. The CDR3 runs 15 residues. Germline CDR1 reads SNHLY; CDR2 reads FYNNEI. J was trimmed by 6 bases and V by 6 bases; bases with no gene match: 11. CDR3 amino acids: CASRFQGVIGNEQFF. The CDR3 bases are TGTGCCAGCAGGTTTCAGGGGGTAATAGGCAATGAGCAGTTCTTC.

The V gene is TRBV2, the J gene TRBJ1-1, with 7 nucleotides matching TRBD1. The J segment lost 6 bases and the V segment lost 3 bases, leaving 7 bases of the junction unmatched. The CDR3 extends over 14 amino acids. Germline V gives CDR1 SNHLY, CDR2 FYNNEI. The CDR3 here is CASSDDRVRAEAFF. For the CDR3, the DNA is TGTGCCAGCAGTGATGACAGGGTTCGGGCTGAAGCTTTCTTT.

This clonotype showed up just a few times. The chain is built from TRBV10-1 and TRBJ2-3; TRBD1 might be the D (6 bases). Germline lookup yields CDR1 WNHNN and CDR2 SYGVQD (reference sequence). The V and J ends lost 0 bases and 2 bases respectively, with 12 bases between them. This CDR3 region has 16 residues. The CDR3 here is CASSESTGKTTDTQYF. The DNA of the CDR3 is TGCGCCAGCAGTGAGTCGACAGGCAAGACCACAGATACGCAGTATTTT.

At least ten counts were recorded for this clonotype. V is TRBV7-2 and J is TRBJ2-1, with D unclear. The CDR3 consists of 14 residues. V was clipped by 5 bases and J by 3 bases, with 11 bases between them. Germline V gene sequence: CDR1 SGHTA, CDR2 FQGNSA. The CDR3 region has the DNA TGTGCCAGCAGCCCAGAGCTGGTCTACAATGAGCAGTTCTTC. This sequence encodes CASSPELVYNEQFF.

This clonotype was seen a few times. J is TRBJ1-2 and V is TRBV7-2; D gene unclear. The CDR3 totals 15 residues. Germline-derived CDR1 and CDR2 are SGHTA and FQGNSA. Trimming removed 1 base at V and 5 bases at J, with 14 bases between. The CDR3 DNA reads as TGTGCCAGCAGCTTAGACCGCAAGCCCCTTTATGGCTACACCTTC. Translated, it gives CASSLDRKPLYGYTF.

This clonotype has more than one count but fewer than ten. The rearrangement joins TRBV27 to TRBJ1-5, with D unclear. Germline loops: CDR1 MNHEY, CDR2 SMNVEV (reference sequence). V lost 5 bases and J lost 6, with 17 bases in between. The CDR3 covers 15 residues. Here the CDR3 reads CASSLSGGRRQPQHF. The CDR3 coding sequence is TGTGCCAGCAGTCTCTCCGGAGGGAGGCGTCAGCCCCAGCATTTT.

This clonotype has a handful of counts. The chain has TRBV6-5 and TRBJ2-7, with no clear D. The V end lost 6 bases, the J end lost 3 bases, and 15 bases lay between the germline ends. This CDR3 is 14 amino acids long. Germline V gene lookup returns CDR1 MNHEY and CDR2 SVGAGI. The CDR3 region has the DNA TGTGCCAGCAGATCAGTTTTCACAGACTACGAGCAGTACGTC. Translated, it gives CASRSVFTDYEQYV.

This clonotype was seen repeatedly, ten times or more. V is TRBV5-1 and J is TRBJ2-3; D is ambiguous. V was trimmed by 0 bases and J by 1 base, leaving 9 bases between them. The V gene's germline CDR1 is SGHRS and CDR2 YFSETQ. This CDR3 spans 15 amino acids. In DNA form, the CDR3 reads TGCGCCAGCAGCTTGGGGGCTGGAGGCACAGATACGCAGTATTTT. The encoded protein is CASSLGAGGTDTQYF.

This clonotype was recorded many times. The chain recombines TRBV5-1 with TRBJ2-1; 9 bases align to TRBD2. CDR3 length: 14 amino acids. Germline V gene sequence: CDR1 SGHRS, CDR2 YFSETQ. V lost 0 bases and J lost 9; bases outside the gene matches: 4. The CDR3 spells CASSLASGESEQFF. The CDR3 bases are TGCGCCAGCAGCTTGGCTAGCGGGGAGAGTGAGCAGTTCTTC.

This clonotype was recorded at least ten times. The chain is built from TRBV5-1 and TRBJ2-5, with D perhaps TRBD2 (5 bases). CDR3 length: 13 amino acids. Per the germline V gene, CDR1 is SGHRS and CDR2 is YFSETQ. V dropped 6 bases and J dropped 5 bases, with 14 bases sitting between them. This CDR3 reads CASIRGDGETQYF. CDR3 bases: TGCGCCAGCATACGGGGAGACGGGGAGACCCAGTACTTC.

This clonotype was seen a handful of times. This chain uses TRBV6-1 with TRBJ2-3; D is possibly TRBD1 (6 bases). CDR3 size: 14 residues. Germline V gene lookup returns CDR1 MNHNS and CDR2 SASEGT. Trimming took off 7 bases at V and 2 bases at J, with 13 bases between the two ends. This CDR3 reads CASKDRPPTDTQYF. CDR3 bases: TGTGCCAGCAAAGACAGGCCCCCCACAGATACGCAGTATTTT.

The rearrangement joins TRBV5-1 to TRBJ2-3; TRBD2 agrees at 8 bases. The V gene end was trimmed by 6 bases and the J gene end by 6 bases; junction bases not matched to a gene: 6. The CDR3 has 13 residues. Germline values: CDR1 SGHRS, CDR2 YFSETQ. The CDR3 DNA reads TGCGCCAGCACTTCCGGGGGGGAGGATACGCAGTATTTT. Translating gives CASTSGGEDTQYF.

This clonotype has more than one count but fewer than ten. The chain recombines TRBV4-3 with TRBJ1-2; 7 bases are shared with TRBD1. CDR3 length equals 15 residues. V lost 0 bases and J lost 4; bases outside the gene matches: 5. Germline V gives CDR1 LGHNA, CDR2 YSLEER. In nucleotides, the CDR3 is TGCGCCAGCAGCCAAGATCGCAGGGGGATCTATGGCTACACCTTC. It yields the protein CASSQDRRGIYGYTF.

This clonotype was observed a handful of times. V gene TRBV20-1 combines with J gene TRBJ2-7; maybe TRBD2 (5 bases). The CDR3 sequence is 12 residues long. Trimming took 4 bases from V and 3 from J, leaving 10 bases between them. Germline-derived CDR1 and CDR2 are DFQATT and SNEGSKA (reference sequence). The DNA for the CDR3 is TGCAGTGCTACGGGGAACCGCTACGAGCAGTACGTC. Amino acids: CSATGNRYEQYV.